This paragraph reports one T cell receptor (beta chain). These data come from a study of control samples from healthy donors and cancer patients. Some clones are missing from TCRdb's copy, which holds only in-frame ones; the method was immunoSEQ multiplex PCR. The sample yields about 130,000 clones, about 92% seen once. Source material: blood. This clonotype originated in a woman in her fifties or sixties in good health.

The CDR3 here is CASSSSAGTGRYEQYF. Here the CDR3 DNA reads TGTGCCAGCAGTTCATCTGCCGGGACAGGGAGATACGAGCAGTACTTC. The gene calls are TRBV28 and TRBJ2-7; 9 bases agree with TRBD1. V trimming: 4 bases; J trimming: 4 bases; junction bases outside the gene matches: 11. CDR1 and CDR2 from the germline V gene are MDHEN and SYDVKM. The CDR3 is 16 amino acids.